These 29 T cell receptor beta chains were sequenced from one sample in a study of CD4 T cells in relation to SARS-CoV-2 and coronaviruses. These TCRs are of unknown antigen specificity. The data were produced by immunoSEQ multiplex PCR, yet TCRdb's version contains in-frame clones alone and is incomplete. The sample records 40,000 to 50,000 clones, over 75% being singletons. Sample: naive CD4+ T cells from PBMCs, cultured in vitro. Sample subset: naive CD4+ T cells isolated by negative enrichment. Every receptor here comes from an adult with COVID-19.

V is TRBV5-6 and J is TRBJ1-5; D ambiguous. The CDR3 length is 14 residues. Trimming took off 2 bases at V and 2 bases at J, with 8 bases between the two ends. Looked up from germline, CDR1 is SGHDT and CDR2 is YYEEEE. In DNA, the CDR3 is TGTGCCAGCAGCTTCAGGTCGGGCAATCAGCCCCAGCATTTT. It yields the protein CASSFRSGNQPQHF.

V usage is TRBV28 and J usage is TRBJ2-2; the D gene is possibly TRBD2 (6 bases). With 3 bases removed from V and 6 bases from J, the gap between germline ends came to 17 bases. Per germline, CDR1 MDHEN and CDR2 SYDVKM. The CDR3 is made up of 16 amino acids. In DNA form, the CDR3 reads TGTGCCAGCAGTTTCGCGGGGCTCTTGCTCCCCGGGGAGCTGTTTTTT. Protein product: CASSFAGLLLPGELFF.

This rearrangement joins TRBV2 to TRBJ1-2; 7 nucleotides agree with TRBD1. The CDR3 is made up of 14 amino acids. Germline V CDR1 and CDR2: SNHLY, FYNNEI. J was trimmed by 0 bases and V by 6 bases; bases with no gene match: 4. This CDR3 is CASRDRITNYGYTF. As DNA, the CDR3 is TGTGCCAGCAGGGACAGGATCACTAACTATGGCTACACCTTC.

The rearrangement joins TRBV4-3 to TRBJ2-1; 14 bases are a match to TRBD2. Losses at the gene ends were 4 bases for V and 1 base for J; bases not matched to a gene: 6. This CDR3 is 18 amino acids long. Germline V CDR1 and CDR2: LGHNA, YSLEER. The CDR3 coding sequence is TGCGCCAGCAGCCCAGGACTAGCGGGAGGCAGGTCCTACAATGAGCAGTTCTTC. Residues: CASSPGLAGGRSYNEQFF.

The J gene is TRBJ2-3, the V gene TRBV7-9, with D perhaps matching TRBD1 (6 bases). Germline loops: CDR1 SEHNR, CDR2 FQNEAQ (reference sequence). Trimming left V 3 bases short and J 3 bases short, with 16 bases between. The CDR3 consists of 16 residues. The DNA of the CDR3 is TGTGCCAGCAGCTTGGTGGCAGGGGATGGTACAGATACGCAGTATTTT. Its translation: CASSLVAGDGTDTQYF.

The rearrangement joins TRBV28 to TRBJ1-1; D remains unclear. Germline V gene lookup returns CDR1 MDHEN and CDR2 SYDVKM. Between the trimmed V and J ends, which lost 3 bases and 7 bases, there was a span of 12 bases. The CDR3 spans 13 residues. The CDR3 DNA follows: TGTGCCAGCAGTTTGGGTACCCGGTTTGAAGCTTTCTTT. Residues: CASSLGTRFEAFF.

The chain uses TRBV10-3 and TRBJ1-3, with 7 nucleotides matching TRBD1. Germline V lookup: CDR1 ENHRY, CDR2 SYGVKD. This CDR3 contains 15 residues. Germline trimming cut 4 bases from V and 4 bases from J; bases unmatched to any gene: 7. CDR3 sequence: CAISGQGVAGNTIYF. CDR3 DNA sequence: TGTGCCATCAGTGGACAGGGAGTGGCAGGAAACACCATATATTTT.

This chain connects TRBV28 to TRBJ2-3, with no clear D. This CDR3 comprises 14 residues. Germline V CDR1 and CDR2: MDHEN, SYDVKM. Trimming removed 8 bases from V and 5 bases from J, with 17 bases in between. Here the CDR3 DNA reads TGTGCCAGCCTCAGGTCCCTAGTTGGAGATACGCAGTATTTT. The encoded protein is CASLRSLVGDTQYF.

The CDR3 reads CASSPSGGSYNEQFF. CDR3 in DNA: TGCGCCAGCAGCCCATCAGGGGGCTCCTACAATGAGCAGTTCTTC. J is TRBJ2-1 and V is TRBV5-1, with 7 nucleotides matching TRBD1. The length of the CDR3 is 15 residues. The trim removed 4 bases at V and 0 bases at J, leaving 4 bases unmatched. CDR1 is SGHRS and CDR2 is YFSETQ in the germline V gene.

The chain combines TRBV18 with TRBJ2-7; no clear D. V was trimmed by 2 bases and J by 0 bases, leaving 5 bases between them. Looked up from germline, CDR1 is KGHSH and CDR2 is LQKENI. This CDR3 is built from 13 residues. DNA of the CDR3: TGTGCCAGCTCACCAGCCAGCTCCTACGAGCAGTACTTC. Its protein product is CASSPASSYEQYF.

This clone was counted a few times. The CDR3 spells CASRRQGRTNTGELFF. Written as DNA, the CDR3 is TGTGCCAGCAGGAGACAGGGGCGTACGAACACCGGGGAGCTGTTTTTT. The chain uses TRBV2 and TRBJ2-2; 8 nucleotides match TRBD1. This CDR3 contains 16 residues. V was clipped by 6 bases and J by 0 bases; unmatched bases: 6. Germline assignment: CDR1 SNHLY and CDR2 FYNNEI.

The rearrangement links TRBV11-2 to TRBJ1-1; TRBD1 matches at 9 bases. The V gene end was trimmed by 4 bases and the J gene end by 5 bases; junction bases not matched to a gene: 14. Germline V gene lookup returns CDR1 SGHAT and CDR2 FQNNGV. The length of the CDR3 is 17 residues. CDR3 loop: CASSSGTGRKLVTEAFF. CDR3 sequence (DNA): TGTGCCAGCAGCTCCGGGACAGGGAGAAAACTGGTTACTGAAGCTTTCTTT.

The V call is TRBV18, the J call TRBJ1-3; D unresolved. The V end was cut by 4 bases, the J end by 0 bases, with 10 bases between. The CDR3 is 15 residues long. Germline V gives CDR1 KGHSH, CDR2 LQKENI. The CDR3 nucleotides read TGTGCCAGCTCACACGTGGGGATCTCTGGAAACACCATATATTTT. This gives the protein CASSHVGISGNTIYF. Looking up the rest from reference TRBV18 and TRBJ1-3 gives the full variable domain: NAGVMQNPRHLVRRRGQEARLRCSPMKGHSHVYWYRQLPEEGLKFMVYLQKENIIDESGMPKERFSAEFPKEGPSILRIQQVVRGDSAAYFCASSHVGISGNTIYFGEGSWLTVV.

V is TRBV9 and J is TRBJ2-3; 7 bases are a match to TRBD2. Trimming removed 4 bases from V and 1 base from J; junction bases left unmatched: 6. This CDR3 has 15 amino acids. Germline CDR1 and CDR2: SGDLS and YYNGEE. CDR3: CASSTRESGTDTQYF. The CDR3 DNA is TGTGCCAGCAGCACGCGGGAGAGTGGCACAGATACGCAGTATTTT.

This clone was seen only once. The V gene is TRBV9, the J gene TRBJ2-3; D ambiguous. Germline assignment: CDR1 SGDLS and CDR2 YYNGEE. The germline V and J ends were trimmed by 2 bases and 9 bases, with 10 bases remaining between them. This CDR3 is built from 12 residues. CDR3 sequence reads: CASSVLSGTQYF. In DNA form, the CDR3 reads TGTGCCAGCAGCGTCCTCAGTGGGACGCAGTATTTT.

The chain links TRBV29-1 to TRBJ2-7, with D possibly TRBD2 on 6 matching bases. Germline loops: CDR1 SQVTM, CDR2 ANQGSEA. Trimming took 3 bases from V and 2 from J, leaving 14 bases between them. The CDR3 length is 14 residues. The CDR3 region is CSVDKGRGTYEQYF. The CDR3, as DNA: TGCAGCGTTGATAAGGGGCGCGGGACCTACGAGCAGTACTTC.

The J gene is TRBJ2-1, the V gene TRBV7-9, with unresolved D. With 4 bases removed from V and 9 bases from J, the gap between germline ends came to 7 bases. The germline gives CDR1 SEHNR, CDR2 FQNEAQ (reference sequence). The CDR3 covers 11 residues. This CDR3 reads CASSSTGEQFF. CDR3 nucleotide sequence: TGTGCCAGCAGCTCGACGGGTGAGCAGTTCTTC.

This clone occurred once. This chain uses TRBV7-8 with TRBJ2-1, with D possibly TRBD2 on 8 matching bases. Between the trimmed V and J ends, which lost 5 bases and 6 bases, there was a span of 23 bases. The CDR3 totals 17 residues. Germline CDR1 reads SGHVS; CDR2 reads FQNEAQ. The CDR3: CASSPQGGAGGRNEQFF. CDR3 bases: TGTGCCAGCAGCCCGCAGGGGGGCGCGGGGGGACGCAATGAGCAGTTCTTC.

This clone was detected only a few times. The chain has TRBV3-1 (or the pseudogene TRBV3-2) and TRBJ2-2; D is uncertain. The CDR3 runs 17 residues. Deletions cut 0 bases from V and 6 bases from J, with 17 bases between. Germline loops: CDR1 LGHDT, CDR2 YNNKEL (reference sequence). The CDR3 reads CASSQESVYERAGELFF. DNA of the CDR3: TGTGCCAGCAGCCAAGAGTCGGTATACGAACGGGCCGGGGAGCTGTTTTTT.

The chain links TRBV19 to TRBJ2-7; possibly TRBD2 for D (6 bases). V lost 7 bases to trimming and J lost 5 bases, with 27 bases between them. The V gene's germline CDR1 is LNHDA and CDR2 SQIVND (reference sequence). The CDR3 consists of 17 residues. The CDR3 protein is CASTPRGGGLILDEQYF. CDR3 in DNA: TGTGCCAGTACCCCAAGGGGAGGAGGGCTCATTTTGGACGAGCAGTACTTC.

The rearrangement joins TRBV4-3 to TRBJ2-1, with 10 bases that match TRBD2. V was clipped by 1 base and J by 1 base; unmatched bases: 10. The CDR3 has 19 residues. Germline values: CDR1 LGHNA, CDR2 YSLEER. CDR3 in amino acids: CASSQALAGALLSYNEQFF. CDR3 nucleotides: TGCGCCAGCAGCCAAGCTCTAGCGGGAGCCCTCCTTTCCTACAATGAGCAGTTCTTC.

This clone was seen once. This chain joins TRBV19 and TRBJ2-2, with 7 bases aligning to TRBD1. V dropped 6 bases and J dropped 1; count of bases not matched to a gene: 5. The CDR3 has 15 amino acids. Germline CDR1 and CDR2: LNHDA and SQIVND (reference sequence). The chain's CDR3 is CASRSGTVNTGELFF. DNA for the CDR3: TGTGCCAGTAGATCCGGGACAGTGAACACCGGGGAGCTGTTTTTT.

This clone has more than one count but fewer than ten. The chain links TRBV5-6 to TRBJ2-1, with 11 bases matching TRBD2. Trimming took 3 bases from V and 8 from J; bases not matched to a gene: 7. The CDR3 runs to 15 residues. The germline gives CDR1 SGHDT, CDR2 YYEEEE. CDR3 coding DNA: TGTGCCAGCAGCTCAATAGCGGGAGGGCCAGATGAGCAGTTCTTC. Residues: CASSSIAGGPDEQFF.

This rearrangement joins TRBV5-6 to TRBJ1-1; possibly TRBD1 for D (6 bases). CDR3 length: 17 residues. CDR1 SGHDT and CDR2 YYEEEE come from the germline V gene. Trimming removed 1 base at V and 4 bases at J, with 20 bases between. CDR3 sequence (DNA): TGTGCCAGCAGCTTGACAGGGACCGTTTTGTTTTTCACTGAAGCTTTCTTT. Translation gives CASSLTGTVLFFTEAFF.

The gene calls are TRBV5-1 and TRBJ2-2; TRBD2 matches 11 bases. Germline values: CDR1 SGHRS, CDR2 YFSETQ. Trimming took 4 bases from V and 4 from J; bases not matched to a gene: 6. The CDR3 length is 16 residues. CDR3 protein: CASSTPGTSGTGELFF. The DNA of the CDR3 is TGCGCCAGCAGCACCCCCGGGACTAGCGGCACCGGGGAGCTGTTTTTT.

The CDR3 loop reads CASSLTGTGEETQYF. The CDR3 nucleotides are TGTGCCAGTTCCCTTACCGGGACAGGGGAGGAGACCCAGTACTTC. This chain uses TRBV3-1 (or the pseudogene TRBV3-2) with TRBJ2-5; 10 bases agree with TRBD1. This CDR3 contains 15 residues. CDR1 is LGHDT, CDR2 YNNKEL, per germline (reference sequence). The V segment lost 9 bases and the J segment 5 bases; nucleotides outside the gene matches: 12.

The gene calls are TRBV3-1 (or the pseudogene TRBV3-2) and TRBJ2-4, with no clear D. The V gene lost 0 bases and the J gene lost 3 bases, with 15 bases spanning the gap. Germline CDR1 is LGHDT and CDR2 is YNNKEL (reference sequence). The CDR3 sequence is 17 residues long. The DNA of the CDR3 is TGTGCCAGCAGCCAAGAATCTTTCCAGCGAAGCAAAAACATTCAGTACTTC. It codes for CASSQESFQRSKNIQYF.

This chain connects TRBV27 to TRBJ2-7, with TRBD2 matching over 9 bases. Looked up from germline, CDR1 is MNHEY and CDR2 is SMNVEV (reference sequence). V lost 1 base and J lost 7; bases outside the gene matches: 8. This CDR3 comprises 15 residues. CDR3 sequence: CASSLFAGGPREQYF. The CDR3 coding sequence is TGTGCCAGCAGTTTATTTGCGGGAGGGCCGCGGGAGCAGTACTTC.

The chain recombines TRBV9 with TRBJ1-1; D ambiguous. The CDR3 has 14 amino acids. Between the trimmed V and J ends, which lost 3 bases and 4 bases, there was a span of 13 bases. Germline V gene data show CDR1 as SGDLS and CDR2 as YYNGEE. This CDR3 is CASSELSVATEAFF. The CDR3 DNA follows: TGTGCCAGCAGCGAATTATCTGTGGCCACTGAAGCTTTCTTT. The variable domain in full, with the rest retrieved from reference TRBV9 and TRBJ1-1, is DSGVTQTPKHLITATGQRVTLRCSPRSGDLSVYWYQQSLDQGLQFLIQYYNGEERAKGNILERFSAQQFPDLHSELNLSSLELGDSALYFCASSELSVATEAFFGQGTRLTVV.